Sequencing of this TCR beta chain was carried out in a study of tumor-infiltrating lymphocytes in primary liver carcinoma. For the study at large: Tumors were staged T1-T3 N0M0 and measured 4.2 to 10 cm across.

CDR3 length equals 15 residues. V was clipped by 7 bases and J by 11 bases; unmatched bases: 13. The tissue used was unsorted bulk material of 20-30 mg. RNA and DNA were co-extracted from it with the AllPrep DNA/RNA mini kit. The patients carried chronic HBV infection and had received no treatment. In the case of this clonotype: Its antigen is still unknown.

Overall study findings and caveats: Overlap in tumor-adjacent and tumor-blood pairs fell below that of tumor region pairs.

From approximately 530 ng of total RNA, TCR beta-specific cDNA was reverse-transcribed using a constant-region primer. For TCR beta, libraries were produced by three nested multiplex PCR rounds using slightly modified ARM-PCR. The opening two PCR rounds, 10 cycles each, paired TRBV1-TRBV30 forward primers with a C-beta reverse primer. TCRdb passed the multiplex PCR reads through MiXCR, listing each CDR3 protein once. The sample lists about 210,000 distinct CDR3 sequences; about 82% were seen once. This clonotype originated in a man aged 40-55 years with primary liver carcinoma and hepatitis B virus infection. The sequenced sample was tumor tissue from primary liver carcinoma. The V call is TRBV12-3 or TRBV12-4, the J call TRBJ1-6; 8 positions match TRBD1. In DNA, the CDR3 is TGTGCCAGCAACCGGGACAGGAGAGCAGGGACACCCCTCCACTTT. Its translation: CASNRDRRAGTPLHF.